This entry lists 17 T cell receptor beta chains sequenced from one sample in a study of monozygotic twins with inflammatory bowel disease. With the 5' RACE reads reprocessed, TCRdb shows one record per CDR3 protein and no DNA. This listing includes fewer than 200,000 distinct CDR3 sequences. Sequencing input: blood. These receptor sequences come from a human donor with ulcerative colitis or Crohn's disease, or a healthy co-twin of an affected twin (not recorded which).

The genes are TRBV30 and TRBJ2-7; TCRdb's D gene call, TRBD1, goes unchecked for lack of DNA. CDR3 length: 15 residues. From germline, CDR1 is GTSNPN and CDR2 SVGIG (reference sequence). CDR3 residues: CAWSKLTDRVYEQYF. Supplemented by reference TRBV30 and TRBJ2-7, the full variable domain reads SQTIHQWPATLVQPVGSPLSLECTVEGTSNPNLYWYRQAAGRGLQLLFYSVGIGQISSEVPQNLSASRPQDRQFILSSKKLLLSDSGFYLCAWSKLTDRVYEQYFGPGTRLTVT.

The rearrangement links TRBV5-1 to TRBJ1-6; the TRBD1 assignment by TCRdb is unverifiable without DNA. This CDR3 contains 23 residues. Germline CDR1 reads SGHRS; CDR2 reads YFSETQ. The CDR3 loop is CASSLVVHYSGPLVPRDHSPLHF.

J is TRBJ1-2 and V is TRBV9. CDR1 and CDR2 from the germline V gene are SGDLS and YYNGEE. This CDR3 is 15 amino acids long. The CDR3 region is CASSIDPNSDYGYTF. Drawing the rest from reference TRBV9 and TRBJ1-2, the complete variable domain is DSGVTQTPKHLITATGQRVTLRCSPRSGDLSVYWYQQSLDQGLQFLIQYYNGEERAKGNILERFSAQQFPDLHSELNLSSLELGDSALYFCASSIDPNSDYGYTFGSGTRLTVV.

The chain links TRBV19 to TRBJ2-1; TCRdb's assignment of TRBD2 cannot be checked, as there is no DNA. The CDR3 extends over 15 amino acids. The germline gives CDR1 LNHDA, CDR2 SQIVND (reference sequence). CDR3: CASSIAAGFYNEQFF.

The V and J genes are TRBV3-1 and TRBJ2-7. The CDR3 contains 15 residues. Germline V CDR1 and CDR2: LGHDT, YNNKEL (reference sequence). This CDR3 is CASSDRGAGLYEQYF.

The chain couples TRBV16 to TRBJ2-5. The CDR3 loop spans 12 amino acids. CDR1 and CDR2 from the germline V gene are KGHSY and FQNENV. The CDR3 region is CASSHEIETQYF.

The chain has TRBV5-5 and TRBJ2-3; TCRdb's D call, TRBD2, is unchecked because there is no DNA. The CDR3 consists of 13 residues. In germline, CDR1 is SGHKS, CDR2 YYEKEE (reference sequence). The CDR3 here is CASGLGAPDTQYF.

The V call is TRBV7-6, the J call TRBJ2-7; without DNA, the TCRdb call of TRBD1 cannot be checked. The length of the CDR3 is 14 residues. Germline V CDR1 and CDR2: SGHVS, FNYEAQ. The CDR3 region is CASSPQTDSYEQYF.

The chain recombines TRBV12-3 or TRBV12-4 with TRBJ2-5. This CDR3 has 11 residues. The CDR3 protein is CASGLSGTQYF.

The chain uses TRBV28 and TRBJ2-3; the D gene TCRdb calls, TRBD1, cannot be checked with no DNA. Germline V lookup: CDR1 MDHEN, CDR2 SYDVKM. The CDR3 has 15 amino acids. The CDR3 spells CASSLLQGATDTQYF.

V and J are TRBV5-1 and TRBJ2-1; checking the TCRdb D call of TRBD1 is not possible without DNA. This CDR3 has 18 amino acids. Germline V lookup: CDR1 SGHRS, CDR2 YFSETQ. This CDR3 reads CASSLAGTGQTIYNEQFF.

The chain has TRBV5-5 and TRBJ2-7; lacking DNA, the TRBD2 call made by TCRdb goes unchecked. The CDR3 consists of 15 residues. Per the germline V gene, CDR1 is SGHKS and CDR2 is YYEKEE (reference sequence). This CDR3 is CASSARLAETYEQYF.

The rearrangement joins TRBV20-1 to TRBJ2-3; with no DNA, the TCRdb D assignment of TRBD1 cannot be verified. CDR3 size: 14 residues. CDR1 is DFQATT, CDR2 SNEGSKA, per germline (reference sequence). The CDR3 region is CSARRGASTDTQYF.

The CDR3 sequence: CASSSTGGVITEAFF. V and J are TRBV7-9 and TRBJ1-1; TCRdb's D call, TRBD1, is unchecked because there is no DNA. Germline V gives CDR1 SEHNR, CDR2 FQNEAQ (reference sequence). The CDR3 loop spans 15 amino acids.

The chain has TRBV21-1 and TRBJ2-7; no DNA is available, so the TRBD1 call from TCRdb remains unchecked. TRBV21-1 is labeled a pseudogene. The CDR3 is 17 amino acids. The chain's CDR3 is CASSGEGVRGFSYEQYF.

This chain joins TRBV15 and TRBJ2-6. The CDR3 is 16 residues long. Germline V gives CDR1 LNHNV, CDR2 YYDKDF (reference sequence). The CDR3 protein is CATSRDRHTGANVLTF.

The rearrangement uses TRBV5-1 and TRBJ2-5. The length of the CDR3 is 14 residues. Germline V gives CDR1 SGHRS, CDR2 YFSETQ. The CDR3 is CASSLASAWETQYF.